The clone carrying this TCR beta chain was detected only a few times. Original methodology: Quantification of nucleated cells was approximated via reference gene primer amplification. Sequencing was performed with immunoSEQ multiplex PCR; in TCRdb, only in-frame clones are kept and a portion is missing. Clone size and the V and J calls come from that table; the DNA yielded D and trimming. The table records 75,000 to 90,000 clones, more than 70% of them present only once. This specimen belongs to a study of blood T cell repertoires in COVID-19. Turning to the study itself: The United States, Italy and Spain supplied acute and convalescent COVID-19 samples. The cDNA or gDNA used as material had been derived from T cells, B-cell-depleted T cells, or PBMCs.

Sequenced material: peripheral blood. This TCR derives from a man aged 50 or older with active COVID-19.

CDR3 loop: CASSYLGNYGYTF. In nucleotides, the CDR3 is TGTGCCAGCAGTTACCTCGGTAACTATGGCTACACCTTC. The V and J genes are TRBV6-2 or TRBV6-3 and TRBJ1-2, with D unclear. The V end was cut by 2 bases, the J end by 1 base, with 5 bases between. The length of the CDR3 is 13 residues. The germline V gene encodes CDR1 MNHEY and CDR2 SVGEGT.